The rows below give T cell receptor beta chains drawn from one sample of a study of cytomegalovirus exposure and HLA in healthy donors. TCRdb's table, derived via immunoSEQ multiplex PCR, lists solely in-frame clones and lacks some. This sample has some 150,000 clones, with roughly 87% found just once. The sequenced sample consisted of PBMCs. The receptors derive from a man aged 30-40 years in good health and CMV-seropositive. Each CDR3 is given without its conserved first and last residue. The listing skips clone size in some rows; elsewhere it reads once, few, many or a size class.

CDR3: ASSGQNRLATGELF
length: 14
V: TRBV9
J: TRBJ2-2
size: .

CDR3: AWPLPPQGNSNEQF
length: 14
V: TRBV30
J: TRBJ2-1
size: .

CDR3: ASSIGGRGTPYEQY
length: 14
V: TRBV19
J: TRBJ2-7
size: .

CDR3: ASSLTGTDYEQY
length: 12
V: TRBV28
J: TRBJ2-7
size: .

CDR3: ASSQGSGYT
length: 9
V: TRBV28
J: TRBJ1-2
size: .

CDR3: ASTPGVAGPLGEQF
length: 14
V: TRBV7-2
J: TRBJ2-1
size: .

CDR3: AISTTGTGIYEQY
length: 13
V: TRBV10-3
J: TRBJ2-7
size: .

CDR3: ASGWTGAYEQY
length: 11
V: TRBV27
J: TRBJ2-7
size: .

CDR3: ASRSAVRGELF
length: 11
V: TRBV19
J: TRBJ2-2
size: .

CDR3: ASSLSPISGGGNSPLH
length: 16
V: TRBV28
J: TRBJ1-6
size: .

CDR3: ASSPRGGTQEQY
length: 12
V: TRBV5-8
J: TRBJ2-7
size: once

CDR3: ASSISRGFAYEQY
length: 13
V: TRBV19
J: TRBJ2-7
size: .

CDR3: ASSEGHEVEKLF
length: 12
V: TRBV25-1
J: TRBJ1-4
size: .

CDR3: ASSWGTGITDTQY
length: 13
V: TRBV5-6
J: TRBJ2-3
size: .

CDR3: ASSLLYEDNEQF
length: 12
V: TRBV5-1
J: TRBJ2-1
size: .

CDR3: ASITGGPSGANGLT
length: 14
V: TRBV28
J: TRBJ2-6
size: .

CDR3: ASSPGLEETQY
length: 11
V: TRBV18
J: TRBJ2-5
size: .

CDR3: ASRGHNTGELF
length: 11
V: TRBV6-4
J: TRBJ2-2
size: .

CDR3: ASSTTEGLIKVEQY
length: 14
V: TRBV9
J: TRBJ2-7
size: .

CDR3: ASSIKGKDQPQH
length: 12
V: TRBV19
J: TRBJ1-5
size: .

CDR3: ASSILAGGPKGEQF
length: 14
V: TRBV19
J: TRBJ2-1
size: .

CDR3: ASSQLGQTLAKNIQY
length: 15
V: TRBV4-1
J: TRBJ2-4
size: .

CDR3: ASSLGGFQETQY
length: 12
V: TRBV5-1
J: TRBJ2-5
size: .

CDR3: ASSLYGTANEKLF
length: 13
V: TRBV28
J: TRBJ1-4
size: .

CDR3: ASSDPGTGTTEQY
length: 13
V: TRBV7-2
J: TRBJ2-7
size: .

CDR3: ASRDTSGTSEQY
length: 12
V: TRBV7-6
J: TRBJ2-7
size: few

CDR3: ASSYRPLAGIDEQF
length: 14
V: TRBV6-5
J: TRBJ2-1
size: .

CDR3: ASSQGQGIGSGYGYT
length: 15
V: TRBV4-1
J: TRBJ1-2
size: .

CDR3: ASSRSRGYNEQF
length: 12
V: TRBV2
J: TRBJ2-1
size: .

CDR3: ASSQSSMFSPLH
length: 12
V: TRBV14
J: TRBJ1-6
size: .

CDR3: ASTEDRAFIMPQH
length: 13
V: TRBV6-1
J: TRBJ1-5
size: .